What follows are 28 T cell receptor beta chains derived from one specimen sequenced in a study of cytomegalovirus exposure and HLA in healthy donors. PCR employed 60 Vbeta and 13 Jbeta primers. Produced via immunoSEQ multiplex PCR; TCRdb's table is partial and in-frame only. Of under 200,000 clones listed, around 75% are singletons. Sample: PBMCs. These receptors were taken from a female donor in good health and CMV-seronegative.

This clone was seen only a few times. The chain combines TRBV5-1 with TRBJ2-6; TRBD1 matches at 9 bases. The CDR3 is 17 residues long. Germline values: CDR1 SGHRS, CDR2 YFSETQ. The junction had 5 bases not matched to a gene; V was cut back by 4 bases and J by 0 bases. The CDR3 is CASSVGQGSSGANVLTF. For the CDR3, the DNA is TGCGCCAGCAGCGTGGGACAGGGTTCCTCTGGGGCCAACGTCCTGACTTTC.

With respect to this clone: The CDR3 ends on some other residue instead of the conserved phenylalanine or tryptophan, so this is likely a read error. The V and J genes are TRBV25-1 and TRBJ2-7; 10 bases agree with TRBD2. Germline loops: CDR1 MGHDK, CDR2 SYGVNS. The V segment lost 6 bases and the J segment 4 bases; nucleotides outside the gene matches: 12. The CDR3 has 16 amino acids. The DNA of the CDR3 is TGTGCCAGCAGCCCCGTCGCAGCGGGAGGGCTATACGAGCAGTACCTC. Protein product: CASSPVAAGGLYEQYL.

The CDR3 sequence: CASSPRIGVSTDTQYF. CDR3 DNA sequence: TGTGCCAGCAGCCCCCGTATCGGGGTTAGCACAGATACGCAGTATTTT. The rearrangement uses TRBV7-2 and TRBJ2-3; D perhaps matches TRBD2 (5 bases). V was cut by 5 bases and J by 0 bases, with 15 bases left in between. The CDR3 runs to 16 residues. Germline V gives CDR1 SGHTA, CDR2 FQGNSA.

The rearrangement uses TRBV19 and TRBJ1-1; D unresolved. V gave up 10 bases and J gave up 5 bases, with 26 bases separating them. Germline values: CDR1 LNHDA, CDR2 SQIVND (reference sequence). There are 16 residues in the CDR3. CDR3 in amino acids: CATSGTRELEGTEAFF. CDR3 sequence (DNA): TGTGCCACCTCGGGCACACGGGAGTTGGAGGGAACTGAAGCTTTCTTT.

This sequence joins TRBV9 and TRBJ2-1, with D possibly TRBD2 on 6 matching bases. Per the germline V gene, CDR1 is SGDLS and CDR2 is YYNGEE. Trimming stripped 3 bases from V and 2 bases from J, with 12 bases between. The CDR3 contains 15 residues. The CDR3 DNA is TGTGCCAGCAGCGGTGGAGGGACCCCCTACAATGAGCAGTTCTTC. It is translated as CASSGGGTPYNEQFF.

The chain uses TRBV7-8 and TRBJ2-7, with D possibly matching TRBD2 (5 bases). Germline V gene data show CDR1 as SGHVS and CDR2 as FQNEAQ. The germline V and J ends were trimmed by 2 bases and 2 bases, with 10 bases remaining between them. CDR3 length: 14 residues. The CDR3 region has the DNA TGTGCCAGCAGCTTAAGAGGGCCCACCTACGAGCAGTACTTC. It specifies CASSLRGPTYEQYF. The variable domain in full, completed from reference TRBV7-8 and TRBJ2-7, reads GAGVSQSPRYKVAKRGQDVALRCDPISGHVSLFWYQQALGQGPEFLTYFQNEAQLDKSGLPSDRFFAERPEGSVSTLKIQRTQQEDSAVYLCASSLRGPTYEQYFGPGTRLTVT.

This chain uses TRBV5-1 with TRBJ2-2, with 11 bases identical to TRBD2. Trimming removed 4 bases from V and 0 bases from J; junction bases left unmatched: 2. The CDR3 consists of 16 residues. Germline loops: CDR1 SGHRS, CDR2 YFSETQ. The CDR3 protein is CASSTGLAANTGELFF. The CDR3, as DNA: TGCGCCAGCAGCACGGGACTAGCGGCGAACACCGGGGAGCTGTTTTTT.

The rearrangement uses TRBV27 and TRBJ2-1; D not certain. Trimming left V 5 bases short and J 4 bases short, with 3 bases between. The CDR3 consists of 11 residues. Germline loops: CDR1 MNHEY, CDR2 SMNVEV (reference sequence). The CDR3 spells CASSLYNEQFF. As DNA, the CDR3 is TGTGCCAGCAGTCTATACAATGAGCAGTTCTTC.

The V and J genes are TRBV7-2 and TRBJ2-7; 9 nucleotides line up with TRBD2. The CDR3 runs to 15 residues. The V and J ends lost 1 base and 2 bases, in that order; junction bases with no gene match: 3. Germline CDR1 reads SGHTA; CDR2 reads FQGNSA. CDR3 DNA: TGTGCCAGCAGCTTAGGGGGCGGGGGGGCCTACGAGCAGTACTTC. Protein: CASSLGGGGAYEQYF.

The V gene is TRBV2, the J gene TRBJ1-1, with D maybe TRBD1 (6 bases). V was cut by 7 bases and J by 3 bases, with 9 bases left in between. This CDR3 is 12 amino acids long. CDR1 and CDR2 from the germline V gene are SNHLY and FYNNEI. For the CDR3, the DNA is TGTGCCAGCAATCCAGGGGACACTGAAGCTTTCTTT. Its translation is CASNPGDTEAFF.

V and J are TRBV28 and TRBJ2-3; 14 bases map to TRBD2. Germline V gene sequence: CDR1 MDHEN, CDR2 SYDVKM. The CDR3 length is 16 residues. The trim removed 4 bases at V and 3 bases at J, leaving 3 bases unmatched. The CDR3 here is CASSWGLAGETDTQYF. The CDR3 bases are TGTGCCAGCAGTTGGGGACTAGCGGGAGAAACAGATACGCAGTATTTT.

There are a few counts of this clone. The chain employs TRBV4-1 and TRBJ2-1, with D possibly being TRBD1 (6 bases). From germline, CDR1 is MGHRA and CDR2 YSYEKL. CDR3 length equals 13 residues. The germline V and J ends were trimmed by 3 bases and 9 bases, with 12 bases remaining between them. The CDR3 nucleotides are TGCGCCAGCAGCCATGCCGCCAGGGGTGAGCAGTTCTTC. Protein sequence: CASSHAARGEQFF.

The chain employs TRBV7-9 and TRBJ1-1; D gene ambiguous. Germline V gives CDR1 SEHNR, CDR2 FQNEAQ (reference sequence). Trimming took off 3 bases at V and 1 base at J, with 6 bases between the two ends. The CDR3 is 13 amino acids. The CDR3 bases are TGTGCCAGCAGCTTTTCCGGGAACACTGAAGCTTTCTTT. Translation: CASSFSGNTEAFF.

This clone showed up just once. V usage is TRBV6-5 and J usage is TRBJ1-3; weak D call: TRBD1 (6 bases). Per the germline V gene, CDR1 is MNHEY and CDR2 is SVGAGI. With 0 bases removed from V and 4 bases from J, the gap between germline ends came to 13 bases. The CDR3 has 16 residues. DNA of the CDR3: TGTGCCAGCAGTTACTCGGCGGGGGCTGCAGGAAACACCATATATTTT. Its protein product is CASSYSAGAAGNTIYF.

The chain couples TRBV7-2 to TRBJ2-5, with D tentatively TRBD1 (6 bases). The V gene lost 2 bases and the J gene lost 5 bases, with 9 bases spanning the gap. CDR3 length equals 13 residues. Germline values: CDR1 SGHTA, CDR2 FQGNSA. CDR3 bases: TGTGCCAGCAGCTTAAGTAGGGGGGAGACCCAGTACTTC. Protein: CASSLSRGETQYF.

This sequence joins TRBV4-2 and TRBJ2-2, with a weak D call TRBD2 (6 bases). CDR1 and CDR2 (germline): LGHNA, YNFKEQ. Trimming stripped 1 base from V and 1 base from J, with 10 bases between. This CDR3 has 16 amino acids. The CDR3 bases are TGTGCCAGCAGCCAAGGGGACTTCCTGAACACCGGGGAGCTGTTTTTT. Encoded protein: CASSQGDFLNTGELFF.

The chain recombines TRBV6-1 with TRBJ1-2, with 7 bases lining up with TRBD1. V dropped 4 bases and J dropped 4; count of bases not matched to a gene: 15. This CDR3 is 17 amino acids long. The germline CDR1 and CDR2 sequences are MNHNS and SASEGT. CDR3 sequence: CASSGTADRASRYGYTF. The CDR3, as DNA: TGTGCCAGCAGTGGGACTGCCGACAGGGCCTCCCGCTATGGCTACACCTTC.

This clone was picked up a small number of times. This chain connects TRBV28 to TRBJ1-1; D not certain. CDR1 and CDR2 from the germline V gene are MDHEN and SYDVKM. The CDR3 covers 14 residues. Trimming removed 6 bases at V and 1 base at J, with 12 bases between. In nucleotides, the CDR3 is TGTGCCAGCAGCCTAACTCTCGAGAACACTGAAGCTTTCTTT. Translation: CASSLTLENTEAFF. The complete variable domain, with remaining parts taken from reference TRBV28 and TRBJ1-1, reads DVKVTQSSRYLVKRTGEKVFLECVQDMDHENMFWYRQDPGLGLRLIYFSYDVKMKEKGDIPEGYSVSREKKERFSLILESASTNQTSMYLCASSLTLENTEAFFGQGTRLTVV.

This chain joins TRBV5-1 and TRBJ2-3; D is perhaps TRBD1 (5 bases). Germline assignment: CDR1 SGHRS and CDR2 YFSETQ. V dropped 7 bases and J dropped 0 bases, with 15 bases sitting between them. This CDR3 comprises 15 residues. As DNA, the CDR3 is TGCGCCAGCTTAACACAGGATCCTAGCACAGATACGCAGTATTTT. Its translation: CASLTQDPSTDTQYF.

The chain combines TRBV6-1 with TRBJ2-7; D might be TRBD2 (6 bases). Germline CDR1 reads MNHNS; CDR2 reads SASEGT. The CDR3 is 14 residues long. The V and J ends lost 5 bases and 9 bases respectively, with 20 bases between them. DNA of the CDR3: TGTGCCAGCAGTCCCGGGACTGCGGCGGTTGGGCAGTACTTC. Translating gives CASSPGTAAVGQYF.

This clone was detected a few times. This chain connects TRBV4-3 to TRBJ1-1; possibly TRBD1 for D (5 bases). Trimming removed 0 bases at V and 0 bases at J, with 8 bases between. The CDR3 contains 15 residues. Germline V gene data show CDR1 as LGHNA and CDR2 as YSLEER. CDR3 region: CASSQDPGVNTEAFF. The CDR3 coding sequence is TGCGCCAGCAGCCAAGATCCGGGGGTGAACACTGAAGCTTTCTTT.

The CDR3 here is CASSSWGSRQYF. CDR3 in DNA: TGTGCCAGCAGCTCCTGGGGCAGCAGACAGTACTTC. The chain combines TRBV7-9 with TRBJ2-7, with a weak D call TRBD1 (5 bases). V lost 4 bases to trimming and J lost 10 bases, with 14 bases between them. This CDR3 has 12 amino acids. Germline V gene data show CDR1 as SEHNR and CDR2 as FQNEAQ (reference sequence).

The chain has TRBV18 and TRBJ1-1; 9 bases map to TRBD1. CDR1 is KGHSH and CDR2 is LQKENI in the germline V gene. J gave up 9 bases and V 4 bases, and 9 bases lay outside the gene matches. The length of the CDR3 is 14 residues. The chain's CDR3 is CASSLSEGQGKAFF. CDR3 sequence (DNA): TGTGCCAGCTCACTCTCCGAGGGACAGGGTAAAGCTTTCTTT.

The chain couples TRBV18 to TRBJ2-1; 10 nucleotides align to TRBD2. Germline V gene sequence: CDR1 KGHSH, CDR2 LQKENI. CDR3 length: 16 amino acids. J was trimmed by 3 bases and V by 2 bases; bases with no gene match: 4. The CDR3 DNA follows: TGTGCCAGCTCACCAACTAGCGGGATAATCTACAATGAGCAGTTCTTC. Translating gives CASSPTSGIIYNEQFF.

The rearrangement links TRBV19 to TRBJ2-7; 10 bases are shared with TRBD2. The germline CDR1 and CDR2 sequences are LNHDA and SQIVND (reference sequence). J was trimmed by 6 bases and V by 7 bases; bases with no gene match: 12. The CDR3 length is 15 residues. CDR3 region: CASNHGGTSDPEQYF. The CDR3 bases are TGTGCCAGTAATCATGGAGGGACTAGCGATCCCGAGCAGTACTTC. Supplemented by reference TRBV19 and TRBJ2-7, the full variable domain reads DGGITQSPKYLFRKEGQNVTLSCEQNLNHDAMYWYRQDPGQGLRLIYYSQIVNDFQKGDIAEGYSVSREKKESFPLTVTSAQKNPTAFYLCASNHGGTSDPEQYFGPGTRLTVT.

The genes are TRBV6-1 and TRBJ1-5; D is perhaps TRBD1 (6 bases). V lost 5 bases and J lost 1, with 12 bases in between. CDR1 is MNHNS and CDR2 is SASEGT in the germline V gene. The CDR3 runs to 15 residues. The CDR3 spells CASSNRDGSNQPQHF. As DNA, the CDR3 is TGTGCCAGCAGTAACAGGGATGGGAGCAATCAGCCCCAGCATTTT.

V usage is TRBV28 and J usage is TRBJ1-1, with D perhaps matching TRBD1 (6 bases). Germline V lookup: CDR1 MDHEN, CDR2 SYDVKM. The CDR3 covers 14 residues. Trimming stripped 6 bases from V and 1 base from J, with 12 bases between. CDR3 amino acids: CASRGGGANTEAFF. The CDR3 DNA reads TGTGCCAGCAGGGGTGGGGGGGCGAACACTGAAGCTTTCTTT.

V is TRBV5-1 and J is TRBJ1-1; the D gene is possibly TRBD1 (6 bases). Germline V CDR1 and CDR2: SGHRS, YFSETQ. CDR3 length: 15 residues. The V end was cut by 4 bases, the J end by 0 bases, with 13 bases between. CDR3 protein: CASSIDGQMNTEAFF. The CDR3 coding sequence is TGCGCCAGCAGCATTGACGGACAGATGAACACTGAAGCTTTCTTT.